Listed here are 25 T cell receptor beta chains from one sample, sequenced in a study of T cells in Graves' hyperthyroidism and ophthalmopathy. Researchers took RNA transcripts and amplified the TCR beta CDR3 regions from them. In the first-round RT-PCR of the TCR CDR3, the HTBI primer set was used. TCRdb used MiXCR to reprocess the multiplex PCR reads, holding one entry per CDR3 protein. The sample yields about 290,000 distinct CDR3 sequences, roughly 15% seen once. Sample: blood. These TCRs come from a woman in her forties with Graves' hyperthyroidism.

CDR3 sequence (DNA): TGTGCCAGCAGCTTATGGGGGACGGGAGTGTACAATGAGCAGTTCTTC. Translating gives CASSLWGTGVYNEQFF. The chain combines TRBV11-3 with TRBJ2-1, with TRBD2 as a possible D gene (6 bases). CDR3 length: 16 amino acids. The V gene's germline CDR1 is SGHNT and CDR2 YENEEA. V was pared by 2 bases and J by 4 bases, with 15 bases between. The whole variable domain, remainder taken from reference TRBV11-3 and TRBJ2-1, is EAGVVQSPRYKIIEKKQPVAFWCNPISGHNTLYWYLQNLGQGPELLIRYENEEAVDDSQLPKDRFSAERLKGVDSTLKIQPAELGDSAVYLCASSLWGTGVYNEQFFGPGTRLTVL.

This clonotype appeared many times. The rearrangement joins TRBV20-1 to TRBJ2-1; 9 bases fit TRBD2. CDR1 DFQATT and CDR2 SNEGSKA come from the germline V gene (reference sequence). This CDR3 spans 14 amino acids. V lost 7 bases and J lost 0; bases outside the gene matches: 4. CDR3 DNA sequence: TGCAGTGTAGGCGGGAGGGCCTCCTACAATGAGCAGTTCTTC. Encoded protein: CSVGGRASYNEQFF.

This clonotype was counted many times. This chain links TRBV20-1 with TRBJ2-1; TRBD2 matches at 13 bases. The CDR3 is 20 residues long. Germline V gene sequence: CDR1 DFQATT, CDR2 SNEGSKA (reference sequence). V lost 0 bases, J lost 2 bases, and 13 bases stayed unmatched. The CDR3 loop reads CSARDPNLTSGRSTYNEQFF. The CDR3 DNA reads TGCAGTGCTAGAGATCCAAACTTGACTAGCGGGAGGTCAACCTACAATGAGCAGTTCTTC.

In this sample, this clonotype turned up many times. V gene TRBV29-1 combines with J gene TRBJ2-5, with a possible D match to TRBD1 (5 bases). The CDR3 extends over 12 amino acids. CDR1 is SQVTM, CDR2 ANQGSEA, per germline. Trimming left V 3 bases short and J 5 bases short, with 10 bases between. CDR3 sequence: CSVDRGRETQYF. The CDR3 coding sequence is TGCAGCGTTGATAGGGGTAGGGAGACCCAGTACTTC.

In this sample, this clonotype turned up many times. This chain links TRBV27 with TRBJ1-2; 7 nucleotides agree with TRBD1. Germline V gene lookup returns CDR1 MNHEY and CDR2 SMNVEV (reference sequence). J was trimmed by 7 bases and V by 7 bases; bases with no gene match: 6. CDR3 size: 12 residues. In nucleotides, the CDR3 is TGTGCCAGCAACTGGACAGGTCGTGGCTACACCTTC. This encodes CASNWTGRGYTF.

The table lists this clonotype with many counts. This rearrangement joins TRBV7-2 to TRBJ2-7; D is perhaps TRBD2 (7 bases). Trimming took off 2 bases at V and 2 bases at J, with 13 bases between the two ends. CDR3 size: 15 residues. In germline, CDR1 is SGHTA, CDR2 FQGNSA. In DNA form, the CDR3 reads TGTGCCAGCAGCTTACAAAGGGGGGGCACCTACGAGCAGTACTTC. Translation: CASSLQRGGTYEQYF.

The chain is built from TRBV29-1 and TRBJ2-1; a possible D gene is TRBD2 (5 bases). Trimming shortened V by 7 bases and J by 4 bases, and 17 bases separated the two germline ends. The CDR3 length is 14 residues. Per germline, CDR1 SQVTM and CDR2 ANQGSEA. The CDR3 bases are TGCAGCGGGCAAGCGGTCCGGGATTACAATGAGCAGTTCTTC. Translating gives CSGQAVRDYNEQFF.

The DNA for the CDR3 is TGTGCCAGCAGCCTCATCGGGACATCTAACACAGATACGCAGTATTTT. This encodes CASSLIGTSNTDTQYF. The chain combines TRBV6-1 with TRBJ2-3, with D perhaps TRBD1 (6 bases). CDR1 is MNHNS, CDR2 SASEGT, per germline. The CDR3 consists of 16 residues. The ends were cut back, 6 bases at V and 2 bases at J, with 18 bases in the middle.

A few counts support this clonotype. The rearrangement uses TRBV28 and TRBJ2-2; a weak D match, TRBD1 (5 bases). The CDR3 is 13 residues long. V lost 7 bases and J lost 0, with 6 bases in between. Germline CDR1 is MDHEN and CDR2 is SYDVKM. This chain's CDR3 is CASKGANTGELFF. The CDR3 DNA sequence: TGTGCCAGCAAAGGGGCGAACACCGGGGAGCTGTTTTTT. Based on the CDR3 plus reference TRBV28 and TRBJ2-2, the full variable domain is DVKVTQSSRYLVKRTGEKVFLECVQDMDHENMFWYRQDPGLGLRLIYFSYDVKMKEKGDIPEGYSVSREKKERFSLILESASTNQTSMYLCASKGANTGELFFGEGSRLTVL.

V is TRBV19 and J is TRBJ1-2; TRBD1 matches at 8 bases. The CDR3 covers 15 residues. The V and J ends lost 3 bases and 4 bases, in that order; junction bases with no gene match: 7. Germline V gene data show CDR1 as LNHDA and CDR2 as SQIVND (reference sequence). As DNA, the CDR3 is TGTGCCAGTAGTATGGTGGACAGGGTGAGCTATGGCTACACCTTC. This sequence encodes CASSMVDRVSYGYTF.

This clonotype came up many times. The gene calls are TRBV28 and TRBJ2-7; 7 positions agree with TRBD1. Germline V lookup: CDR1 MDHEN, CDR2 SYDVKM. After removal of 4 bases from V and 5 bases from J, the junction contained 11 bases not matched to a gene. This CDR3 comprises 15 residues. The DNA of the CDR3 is TGTGCCAGCAGTTCGCGAATGACAGGGATCCACGAGCAGTACTTC. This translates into CASSSRMTGIHEQYF.

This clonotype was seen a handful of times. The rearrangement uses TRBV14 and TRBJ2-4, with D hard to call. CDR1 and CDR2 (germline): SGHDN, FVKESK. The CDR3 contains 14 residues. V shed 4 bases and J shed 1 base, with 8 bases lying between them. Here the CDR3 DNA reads TGTGCCAGCAGCCCTGGATTGGCCAAAAACATTCAGTACTTC. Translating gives CASSPGLAKNIQYF.

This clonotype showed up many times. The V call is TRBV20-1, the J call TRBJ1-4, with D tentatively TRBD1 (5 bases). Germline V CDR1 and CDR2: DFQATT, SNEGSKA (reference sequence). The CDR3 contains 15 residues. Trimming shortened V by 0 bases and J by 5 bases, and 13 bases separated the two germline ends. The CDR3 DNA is TGCAGTGCTAGAGACGGGACGGCAATAAATGAAAAACTGTTTTTT. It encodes CSARDGTAINEKLFF.

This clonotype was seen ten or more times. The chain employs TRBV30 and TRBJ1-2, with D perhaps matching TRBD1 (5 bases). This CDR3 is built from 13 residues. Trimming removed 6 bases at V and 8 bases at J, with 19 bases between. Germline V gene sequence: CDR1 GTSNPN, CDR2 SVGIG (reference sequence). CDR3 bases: TGTGCCTGTCCGGGACCGAATGCGAGGGGCTACACCTTC. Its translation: CACPGPNARGYTF.

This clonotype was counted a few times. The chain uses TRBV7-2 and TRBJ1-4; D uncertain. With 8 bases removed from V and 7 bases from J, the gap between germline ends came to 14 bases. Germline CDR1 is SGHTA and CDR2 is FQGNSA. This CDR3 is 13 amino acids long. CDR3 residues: CASSLPSTEKLFF. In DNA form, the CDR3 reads TGTGCCAGCTCCCTTCCATCCACTGAAAAACTGTTTTTT.

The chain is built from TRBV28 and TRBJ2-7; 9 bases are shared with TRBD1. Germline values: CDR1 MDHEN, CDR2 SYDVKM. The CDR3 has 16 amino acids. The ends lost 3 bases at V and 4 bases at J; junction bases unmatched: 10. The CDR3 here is CASSLWTGAYRYEQYF. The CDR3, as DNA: TGTGCCAGCAGTTTGTGGACAGGGGCCTATCGTTACGAGCAGTACTTC.

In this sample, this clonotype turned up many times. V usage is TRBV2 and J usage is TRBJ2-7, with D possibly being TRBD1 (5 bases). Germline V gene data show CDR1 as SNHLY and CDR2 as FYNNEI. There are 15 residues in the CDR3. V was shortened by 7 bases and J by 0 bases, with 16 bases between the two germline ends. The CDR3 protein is CASIDDSQYSYEQYF. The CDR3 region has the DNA TGTGCCAGCATCGACGACAGCCAATACTCCTACGAGCAGTACTTC.

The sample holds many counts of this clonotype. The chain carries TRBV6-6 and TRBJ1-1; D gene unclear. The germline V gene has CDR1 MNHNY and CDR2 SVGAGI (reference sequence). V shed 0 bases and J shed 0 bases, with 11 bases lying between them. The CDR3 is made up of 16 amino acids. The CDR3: CASSYSSGQLNTEAFF. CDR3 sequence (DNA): TGTGCCAGCAGTTACTCGTCTGGGCAGCTGAACACTGAAGCTTTCTTT.

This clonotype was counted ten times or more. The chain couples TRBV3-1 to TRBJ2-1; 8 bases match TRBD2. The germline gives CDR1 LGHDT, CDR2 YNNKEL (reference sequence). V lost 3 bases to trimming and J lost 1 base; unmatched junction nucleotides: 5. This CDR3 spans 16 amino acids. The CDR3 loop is CASSHLSGISYNEQFF. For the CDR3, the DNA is TGTGCCAGCAGCCACCTTAGCGGGATTTCCTACAATGAGCAGTTCTTC.

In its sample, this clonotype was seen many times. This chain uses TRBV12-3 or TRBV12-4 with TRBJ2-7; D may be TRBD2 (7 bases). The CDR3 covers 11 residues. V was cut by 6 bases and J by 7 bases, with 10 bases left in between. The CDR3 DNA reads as TGTGCCAGCAGCAGGGGAGGGGAGCAGTACTTC. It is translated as CASSRGGEQYF.

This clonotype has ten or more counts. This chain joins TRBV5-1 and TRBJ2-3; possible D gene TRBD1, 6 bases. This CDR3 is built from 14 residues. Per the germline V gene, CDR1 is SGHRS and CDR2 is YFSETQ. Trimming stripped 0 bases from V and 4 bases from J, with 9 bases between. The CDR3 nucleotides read TGCGCCAGCAGCTTGGGTCCAGGGGCAGATACGCAGTATTTT. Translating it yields CASSLGPGADTQYF.

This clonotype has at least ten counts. The CDR3 loop reads CSASATGSTNEKLFF. The CDR3 bases are TGCAGTGCTAGTGCAACAGGCTCAACTAATGAAAAACTGTTTTTT. The chain combines TRBV20-1 with TRBJ1-4; the D gene is possibly TRBD1 (5 bases). This CDR3 is built from 15 residues. V was clipped by 3 bases and J by 0 bases, with 11 bases between them. Germline loops: CDR1 DFQATT, CDR2 SNEGSKA (reference sequence).

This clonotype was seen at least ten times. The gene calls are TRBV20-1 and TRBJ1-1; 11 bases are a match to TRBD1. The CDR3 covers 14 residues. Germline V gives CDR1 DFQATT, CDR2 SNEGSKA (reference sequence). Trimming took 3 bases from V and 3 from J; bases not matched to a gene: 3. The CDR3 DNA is TGCAGTGCTAGGGGGACAGGGGGGGACACTGAAGCTTTCTTT. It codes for CSARGTGGDTEAFF.

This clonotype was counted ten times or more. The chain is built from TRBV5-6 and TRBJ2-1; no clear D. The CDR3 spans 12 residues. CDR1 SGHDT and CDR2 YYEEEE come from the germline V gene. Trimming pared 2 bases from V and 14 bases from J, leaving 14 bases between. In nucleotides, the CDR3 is TGTGCCAGCAGCTTTGGGTCCGCCCCGAAGTTCTTC. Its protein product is CASSFGSAPKFF. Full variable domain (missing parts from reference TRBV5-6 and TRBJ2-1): DAGVTQSPTHLIKTRGQQVTLRCSPKSGHDTVSWYQQALGQGPQFIFQYYEEEERQRGNFPDRFSGHQFPNYSSELNVNALLLGDSALYLCASSFGSAPKFFGPGTRLTVL.

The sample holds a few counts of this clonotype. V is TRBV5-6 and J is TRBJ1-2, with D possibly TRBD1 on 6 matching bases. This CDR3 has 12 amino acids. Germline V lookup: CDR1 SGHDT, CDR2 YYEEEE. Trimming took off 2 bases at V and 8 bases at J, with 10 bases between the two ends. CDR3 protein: CASSFQGSGYTF. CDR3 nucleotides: TGTGCCAGCAGCTTTCAGGGGTCGGGCTACACCTTC.